The 8 T cell receptor beta chains below were found in one sample sequenced in a study of blood T cell repertoires in COVID-19. Repertoires were generated with immunoSEQ multiplex PCR, while TCRdb's copy carries only in-frame clones and drops some. Here the sample spans about 240,000 clones, 87% being singletons. Sequenced material: peripheral blood. Receptors originate from a man between 60 and 75 years old who had recovered from COVID-19.

Written as DNA, the CDR3 is TGTGCCAGCAGAAAGACTTGGCAGTTAAATCAGCCCCAGCATTTT. Translated: CASRKTWQLNQPQHF. The V and J genes are TRBV2 and TRBJ1-5, with D uncertain. The CDR3 is made up of 15 amino acids. The V end was cut by 6 bases, the J end by 4 bases, with 16 bases between. Per the germline V gene, CDR1 is SNHLY and CDR2 is FYNNEI.

This clone occurred once. The V gene is TRBV11-1, the J gene TRBJ1-1; no definite D call. This CDR3 has 15 residues. Germline loops: CDR1 SGHAT, CDR2 FQDESV (reference sequence). V lost 3 bases to trimming and J lost 4 bases, with 15 bases between them. CDR3 loop: CASSLDLRRGTEAFF. In DNA form, the CDR3 reads TGTGCCAGCAGCTTGGACCTGAGGCGGGGCACTGAAGCTTTCTTT.

The genes are TRBV10-1 and TRBJ2-7; 10 bases agree with TRBD1. Germline lookup yields CDR1 WNHNN and CDR2 SYGVQD (reference sequence). The J segment lost 3 bases and the V segment lost 6 bases, leaving 8 bases of the junction unmatched. The CDR3 is 15 residues long. The CDR3 bases are TGCGCCAGCAGAAACCCGGGACAGGGGAACTACGAGCAGTACTTC. Translation: CASRNPGQGNYEQYF.

The CDR3 DNA follows: TGTGCCAGCAACCAACAGGGGGCGAATGGCTACACCTTC. Translating gives CASNQQGANGYTF. V usage is TRBV12-3 or TRBV12-4 and J usage is TRBJ1-2, with TRBD1 identical over 9 bases. The CDR3 loop spans 13 amino acids. The V segment lost 7 bases and the J segment 6 bases; nucleotides outside the gene matches: 6.

CDR3 protein: CATSPGKNGYTF. In nucleotides, the CDR3 is TGTGCCACTTCGCCGGGTAAAAATGGCTACACCTTC. The chain is built from TRBV7-9 and TRBJ1-2; D is ambiguous. Germline V gene sequence: CDR1 SEHNR, CDR2 FQNEAQ (reference sequence). This CDR3 has 12 residues. Deletions cut 10 bases from V and 6 bases from J, with 15 bases between.

V is TRBV7-9 and J is TRBJ2-1; maybe TRBD1 (5 bases). Germline assignment: CDR1 SEHNR and CDR2 FQNEAQ (reference sequence). The CDR3 has 11 residues. V lost 2 bases to trimming and J lost 15 bases, with 11 bases between them. This chain's CDR3 is CASSLQGQAFF. CDR3 coding DNA: TGTGCCAGCAGCTTACAGGGCCAAGCGTTCTTC.

This chain uses TRBV5-1 with TRBJ1-2, with 7 bases identical to TRBD1. J was trimmed by 7 bases and V by 0 bases; bases with no gene match: 6. This CDR3 contains 14 residues. Looked up from germline, CDR1 is SGHRS and CDR2 is YFSETQ. This CDR3 is CASSLVTGDLGYTF. DNA of the CDR3: TGCGCCAGCAGCTTGGTCACAGGGGATCTTGGCTACACCTTC.

V usage is TRBV9 and J usage is TRBJ2-7; no clear D. Between the trimmed V and J ends, which lost 3 bases and 2 bases, there was a span of 9 bases. Looked up from germline, CDR1 is SGDLS and CDR2 is YYNGEE. The CDR3 consists of 13 residues. The CDR3 coding sequence is TGTGCCAGCAGCGGCCTAAATGCCTACGAGCAGTACGTC. Its translation: CASSGLNAYEQYV.